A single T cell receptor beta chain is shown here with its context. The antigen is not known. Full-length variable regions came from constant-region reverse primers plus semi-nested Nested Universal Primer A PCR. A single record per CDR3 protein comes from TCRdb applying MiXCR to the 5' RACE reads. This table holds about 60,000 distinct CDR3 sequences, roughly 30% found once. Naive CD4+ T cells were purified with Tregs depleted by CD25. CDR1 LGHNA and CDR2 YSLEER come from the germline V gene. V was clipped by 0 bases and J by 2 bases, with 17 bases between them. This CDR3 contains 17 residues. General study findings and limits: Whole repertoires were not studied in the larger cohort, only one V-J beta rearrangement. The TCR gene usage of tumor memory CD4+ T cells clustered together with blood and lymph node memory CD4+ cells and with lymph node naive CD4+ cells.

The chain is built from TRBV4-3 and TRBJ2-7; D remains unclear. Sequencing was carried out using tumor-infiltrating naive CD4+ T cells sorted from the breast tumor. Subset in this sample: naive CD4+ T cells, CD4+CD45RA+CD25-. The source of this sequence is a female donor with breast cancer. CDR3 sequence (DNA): TGCGCCAGCAGCCAAGATCGGAGTGGCTACCCAGCCTACGAGCAGTACTTC. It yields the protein CASSQDRSGYPAYEQYF.